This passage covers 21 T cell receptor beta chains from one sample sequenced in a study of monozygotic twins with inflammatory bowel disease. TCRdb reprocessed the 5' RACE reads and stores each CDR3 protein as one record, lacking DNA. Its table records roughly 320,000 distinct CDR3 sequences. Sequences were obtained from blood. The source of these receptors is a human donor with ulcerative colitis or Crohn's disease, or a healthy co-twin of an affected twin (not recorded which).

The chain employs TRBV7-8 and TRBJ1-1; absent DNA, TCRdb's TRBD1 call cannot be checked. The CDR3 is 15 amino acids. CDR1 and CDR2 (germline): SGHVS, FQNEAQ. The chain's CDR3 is CASSIRQGVNTEAFF.

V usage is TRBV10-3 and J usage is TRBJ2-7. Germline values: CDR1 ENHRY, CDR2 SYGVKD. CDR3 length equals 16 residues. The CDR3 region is CAISDADISVLNEQYF.

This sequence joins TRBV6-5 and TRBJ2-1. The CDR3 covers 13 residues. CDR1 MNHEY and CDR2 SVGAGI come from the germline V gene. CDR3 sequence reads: CASKLGFYNEQFF.

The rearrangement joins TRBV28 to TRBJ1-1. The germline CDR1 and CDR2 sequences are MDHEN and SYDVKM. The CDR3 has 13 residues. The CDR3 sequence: CASRRIMNTEAFF.

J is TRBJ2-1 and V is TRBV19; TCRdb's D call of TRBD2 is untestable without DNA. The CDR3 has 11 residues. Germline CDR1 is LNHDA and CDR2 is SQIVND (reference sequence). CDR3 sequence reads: CASLAGDEQFF.

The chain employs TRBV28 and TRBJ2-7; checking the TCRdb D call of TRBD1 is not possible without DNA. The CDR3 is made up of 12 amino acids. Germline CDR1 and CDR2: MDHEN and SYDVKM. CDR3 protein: CASSRQFYEQYF.

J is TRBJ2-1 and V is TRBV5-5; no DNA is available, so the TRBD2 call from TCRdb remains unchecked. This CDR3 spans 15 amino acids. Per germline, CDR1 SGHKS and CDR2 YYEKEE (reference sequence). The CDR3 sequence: CASSFREGHWNEQFF.

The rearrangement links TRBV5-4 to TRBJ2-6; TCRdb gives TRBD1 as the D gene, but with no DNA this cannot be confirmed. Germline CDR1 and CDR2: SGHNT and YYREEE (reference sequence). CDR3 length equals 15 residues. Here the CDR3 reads CASSFKGSGANVLTF.

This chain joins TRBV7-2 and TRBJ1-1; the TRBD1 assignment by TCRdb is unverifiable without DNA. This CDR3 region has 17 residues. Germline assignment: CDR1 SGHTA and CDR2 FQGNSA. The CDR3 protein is CASRSAETGWYYTEAFF. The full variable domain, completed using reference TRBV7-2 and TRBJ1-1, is GAGVSQSPSNKVTEKGKDVELRCDPISGHTALYWYRQSLGQGLEFLIYFQGNSAPDKSGLPSDRFSAERTGGSVSTLTIQRTQQEDSAVYLCASRSAETGWYYTEAFFGQGTRLTVV.

The CDR3 here is CASSLVIGAAEKLFF. The rearrangement joins TRBV7-2 to TRBJ1-4; TCRdb's assignment of TRBD1 cannot be checked, as there is no DNA. The CDR3 covers 15 residues. Germline V gives CDR1 SGHTA, CDR2 FQGNSA.

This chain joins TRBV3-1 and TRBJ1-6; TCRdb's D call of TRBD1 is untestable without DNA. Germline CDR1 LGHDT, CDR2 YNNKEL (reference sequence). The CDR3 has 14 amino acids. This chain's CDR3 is CASSLGGVESPLHF.

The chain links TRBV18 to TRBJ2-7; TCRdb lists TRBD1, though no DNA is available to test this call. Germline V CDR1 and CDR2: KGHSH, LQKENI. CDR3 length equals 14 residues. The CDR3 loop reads CASSRQGASYEQYF.

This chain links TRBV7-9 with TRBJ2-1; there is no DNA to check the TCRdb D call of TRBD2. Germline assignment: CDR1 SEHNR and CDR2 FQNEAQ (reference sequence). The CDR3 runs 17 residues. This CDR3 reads CASSPPLSGTRGYEQFF.

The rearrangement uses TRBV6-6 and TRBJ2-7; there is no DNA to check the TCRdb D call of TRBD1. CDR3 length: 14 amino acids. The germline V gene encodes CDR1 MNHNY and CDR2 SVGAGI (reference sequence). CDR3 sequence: CASSSFQGNYEQYF.

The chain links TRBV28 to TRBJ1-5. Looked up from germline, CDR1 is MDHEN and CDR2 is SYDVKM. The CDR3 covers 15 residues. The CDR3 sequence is CASLEMGRGRQPQHF. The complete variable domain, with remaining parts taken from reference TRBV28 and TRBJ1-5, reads DVKVTQSSRYLVKRTGEKVFLECVQDMDHENMFWYRQDPGLGLRLIYFSYDVKMKEKGDIPEGYSVSREKKERFSLILESASTNQTSMYLCASLEMGRGRQPQHFGDGTRLSIL.

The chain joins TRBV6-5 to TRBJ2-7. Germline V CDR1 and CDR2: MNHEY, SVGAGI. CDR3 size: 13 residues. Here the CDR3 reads CASSRQLSYEQYF.

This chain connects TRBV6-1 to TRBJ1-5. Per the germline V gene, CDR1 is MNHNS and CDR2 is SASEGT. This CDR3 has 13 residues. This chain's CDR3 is CASRKGGNQPQHF.

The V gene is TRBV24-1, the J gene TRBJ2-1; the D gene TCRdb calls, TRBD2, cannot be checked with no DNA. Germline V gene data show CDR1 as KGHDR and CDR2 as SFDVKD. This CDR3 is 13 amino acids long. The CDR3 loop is CATGTTKDNEQFF.

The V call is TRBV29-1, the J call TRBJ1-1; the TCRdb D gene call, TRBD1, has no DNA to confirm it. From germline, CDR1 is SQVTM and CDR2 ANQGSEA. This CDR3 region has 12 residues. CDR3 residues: CSVVTGATEAFF.

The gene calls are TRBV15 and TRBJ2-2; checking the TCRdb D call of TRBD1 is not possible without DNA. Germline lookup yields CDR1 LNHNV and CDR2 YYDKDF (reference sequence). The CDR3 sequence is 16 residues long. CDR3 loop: CATSMGYRAYTGELFF.

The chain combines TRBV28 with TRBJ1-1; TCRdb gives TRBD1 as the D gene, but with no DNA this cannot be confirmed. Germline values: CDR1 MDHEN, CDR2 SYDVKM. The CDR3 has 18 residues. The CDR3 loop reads CASRETGSGGIMNTEAFF.